These T cell receptor beta chains were read from a single sample in a study of early T cells in non-severe SARS-CoV-2 infection. TCRdb used MiXCR to reprocess the 5' RACE reads, holding one entry per CDR3 protein. Among 60,000 to 80,000 distinct CDR3 sequences, 12% were seen once, and the ten largest hold 3.5% to 5%. Sequencing was carried out using whole blood. All receptors derive from an adult who was a healthcare worker with PCR-confirmed SARS-CoV-2 infection or an uninfected control (not recorded which). Each CDR3 is given with its conserved first and last residue. Fields, in order: V gene, J gene, clone size, D gene, CDR3 DNA, CDR3 protein. The D gene is left open where the match is weak. The size entry is marked missing in some rows and otherwise reads once, few, many or a size class.

>TRBV5-4|TRBJ2-5|few|TRBD1
TGTGCCAGCACCCCCGGGACAGTAGTCCAAGAGACCCAGTACTTC
CASTPGTVVQETQYF
>TRBV7-3|TRBJ2-5|-|-
TGTGCCAGCAGCTTGCGGGTTGAAGAGACCCAGTACTTC
CASSLRVEETQYF
>TRBV18|TRBJ1-6|few|TRBD1
TGTGCCAGCTCACCACGACAGGGGTACAATTCACCCCTCCACTTT
CASSPRQGYNSPLHF
>TRBV20-1|TRBJ2-2|few|TRBD1
TGCAGTGTTATAGACAGGGTGAACACCGGGGAGCTGTTTTTT
CSVIDRVNTGELFF
>TRBV2|TRBJ2-5|-|-
TGTGCCAGCAGTGAAATGCAGACCCAGTACTTC
CASSEMQTQYF
>TRBV7-9|TRBJ1-3|many|-
TGTGCCAGCAGCTTGGGCGGCCGAAACACCATATATTTT
CASSLGGRNTIYF
>TRBV20-1|TRBJ2-1|few|-
TGCAGTGCTTTCATACCAAGATACAATGAGCAGTTCTTC
CSAFIPRYNEQFF
>TRBV7-8|TRBJ2-3|few|-
TGTGCCAGCAGCTTGGCCAGGGTCAGTCCACAGGATACGCAGTATTTT
CASSLARVSPQDTQYF
>TRBV6-6|TRBJ2-5|-|TRBD2
TGTGCCAGCAGTTACGAGGGTAGCGGGCCCCAAGAGACCCAGTACTTC
CASSYEGSGPQETQYF
>TRBV29-1|TRBJ2-1|-|-
TGCAGCGTTGGGGGTAGCTCCTACAATGAGCAGTTCTTC
CSVGGSSYNEQFF
>TRBV29-1|TRBJ2-1|few|TRBD1
TGCAGCGTCGGCGCCGGGACAGGCCACTTCAATGAGCAGTTCTTC
CSVGAGTGHFNEQFF
>TRBV18|TRBJ2-1|many|TRBD2
TGTGCCAGCTCACCTCCGGGACTAGCGTCCTACAATGAGCAGTTCTTC
CASSPPGLASYNEQFF
>TRBV7-9|TRBJ2-1|-|TRBD2
TGTGCCAGCAATAGCGGGTGGCGGGACAATGAGCAGTTCTTC
CASNSGWRDNEQFF
>TRBV19|TRBJ2-3|few|-
TGTGCCAGTAGCATAGGAAACGGGGCGCTCACCACAGATACGCAGTATTTT
CASSIGNGALTTDTQYF
>TRBV7-2|TRBJ1-5|-|TRBD1
TGTGCCAGCAGCTTAGAAGACAGGGCGAATCAGCCCCAGCATTTT
CASSLEDRANQPQHF
>TRBV7-6|TRBJ2-7|many|-
TGTGCCAGCAGCTTAGCGGCCAGGCAGTACGAGCAGTACTTC
CASSLAARQYEQYF